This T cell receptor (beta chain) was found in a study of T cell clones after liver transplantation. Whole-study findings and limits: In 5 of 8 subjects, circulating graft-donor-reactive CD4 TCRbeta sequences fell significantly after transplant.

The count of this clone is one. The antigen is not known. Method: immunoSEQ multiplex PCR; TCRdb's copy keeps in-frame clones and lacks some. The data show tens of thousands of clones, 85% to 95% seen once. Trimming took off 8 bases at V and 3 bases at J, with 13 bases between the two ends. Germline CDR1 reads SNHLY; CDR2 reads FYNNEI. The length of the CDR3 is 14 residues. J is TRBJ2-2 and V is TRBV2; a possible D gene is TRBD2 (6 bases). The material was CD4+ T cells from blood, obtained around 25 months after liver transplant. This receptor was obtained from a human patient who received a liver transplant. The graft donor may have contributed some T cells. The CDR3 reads CASGVGGYTGELFF. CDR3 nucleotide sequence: TGTGCCAGCGGTGTGGGAGGTTACACCGGGGAGCTGTTTTTT. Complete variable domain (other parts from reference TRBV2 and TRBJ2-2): EPEVTQTPSHQVTQMGQEVILRCVPISNHLYFYWYRQILGQKVEFLVSFYNNEISEKSEIFDDQFSVERPDGSNFTLKIRSTKLEDSAMYFCASGVGGYTGELFFGEGSRLTVL.